The 20 T cell receptor beta chains given below trace back to one sample, sequenced in a study of T cells in Graves' hyperthyroidism and ophthalmopathy. From RNA transcripts, TCR beta CDR3 regions were amplified. RT-PCR in the first round (using the HTBI primer set) targeted the TCR CDR3. Via MiXCR, TCRdb re-called the multiplex PCR reads, giving one row per CDR3 protein. The sample yields 500,000 to 650,000 distinct CDR3 sequences, around 43% seen once. Sequencing was performed on peripheral blood or thyroid tissue (not recorded which). These receptors came from an adult woman with Graves' disease, either hyperthyroidism or ophthalmopathy (not recorded which).

This clonotype was seen a few times. CDR3 protein: CASSPPGDYSNQPQHF. CDR3 DNA: TGTGCCAGCAGCCCCCCAGGGGACTATAGCAATCAGCCCCAGCATTTT. V gene TRBV7-8 combines with J gene TRBJ1-5; D is possibly TRBD1 (6 bases). Trimming cost V 5 bases and J 0 bases, with 14 bases left between them. Germline V CDR1 and CDR2: SGHVS, FQNEAQ. The CDR3 spans 16 residues.

Ten or more counts support this clonotype. The rearrangement links TRBV6-1 to TRBJ1-1; D ambiguous. Germline lookup yields CDR1 MNHNS and CDR2 SASEGT. V shed 3 bases and J shed 5 bases, with 7 bases lying between them. CDR3 length: 12 amino acids. CDR3: CASSDSWTEAFF. In DNA, the CDR3 is TGTGCCAGCAGTGATTCTTGGACTGAAGCTTTCTTT.

The CDR3 nucleotides are TGTGCCAGCAGCACTCCCCGGATAGAAGCTTTCTTT. Translated: CASSTPRIEAFF. The V call is TRBV9, the J call TRBJ1-1; no clear D gene. The germline CDR1 and CDR2 sequences are SGDLS and YYNGEE. The CDR3 covers 12 residues. The V gene lost 4 bases and the J gene lost 8 bases, with 12 bases spanning the gap.

This clonotype was seen repeatedly, ten times or more. The V gene is TRBV6-2 or TRBV6-3, the J gene TRBJ2-5, with a weak D call TRBD1 (5 bases). V was clipped by 4 bases and J by 1 base, with 16 bases between them. The germline V gene encodes CDR1 MNHEY and CDR2 SVGEGT. CDR3 length: 16 residues. DNA for the CDR3: TGTGCCAGCAGTTGGGGCACGCGGATAGGCCAAGAGACCCAGTACTTC. Its protein product is CASSWGTRIGQETQYF.

This chain joins TRBV12-3 or TRBV12-4 and TRBJ2-5; D might be TRBD2 (6 bases). The V end lost 4 bases, the J end lost 3 bases, and 12 bases lay between the germline ends. The CDR3 contains 14 residues. CDR3 in DNA: TGTGCCAGCAGTTGGGACTCTGGGGAAGAGACCCAGTACTTC. It codes for CASSWDSGEETQYF.

Notes on this clonotype: The junction departs from the called germline gene at one end, perhaps through a read error. DNA of the CDR3: TGCGCCAGCATGCCCGGACATTTTAATTCACCCCCCCACTTT. Residues: CASMPGHFNSPPHF. V gene TRBV5-1 combines with J gene TRBJ1-6; a possible D gene is TRBD1 (5 bases). This CDR3 contains 14 residues. Germline CDR1 is SGHRS and CDR2 is YFSETQ. The whole variable domain, remainder taken from reference TRBV5-1 and TRBJ1-6, is KAGVTQTPRYLIKTRGQQVTLSCSPISGHRSVSWYQQTPGQGLQFLFEYFSETQRNKGNFPGRFSGRQFSNSRSEMNVSTLELGDSALYLCASMPGHFNSPPHFGNGTRLTVT.

In this sample, this clonotype turned up a few times. This chain joins TRBV4-2 and TRBJ2-2, with 7 bases aligning to TRBD2. The ends lost 0 bases at V and 2 bases at J; junction bases unmatched: 6. Germline V gene sequence: CDR1 LGHNA, CDR2 YNFKEQ. The CDR3 runs to 17 residues. CDR3 protein: CASSQDPASGNTGELFF. In nucleotides, the CDR3 is TGTGCCAGCAGCCAAGATCCGGCTAGCGGAAACACCGGGGAGCTGTTTTTT.

The chain is built from TRBV9 and TRBJ1-6, with D tentatively TRBD1 (5 bases). Germline V gene data show CDR1 as SGDLS and CDR2 as YYNGEE. V was shortened by 0 bases and J by 6 bases, with 7 bases between the two germline ends. CDR3 size: 14 residues. In DNA form, the CDR3 reads TGTGCCAGCAGCGTAGACAGGCCTAATTCACCCCTCCACTTT. Its protein product is CASSVDRPNSPLHF.

V is TRBV25-1 and J is TRBJ1-1; D is uncertain. Germline V CDR1 and CDR2: MGHDK, SYGVNS. V was cut by 9 bases and J by 0 bases, with 8 bases left in between. The CDR3 extends over 12 amino acids. CDR3 sequence reads: CARGRMNTEAFF. In nucleotides, the CDR3 is TGTGCCAGGGGAAGGATGAACACTGAAGCTTTCTTT.

This clonotype showed up many times. V is TRBV2 and J is TRBJ1-5; possible D gene TRBD1, 6 bases. Germline lookup yields CDR1 SNHLY and CDR2 FYNNEI. V gave up 1 base and J gave up 7 bases, with 11 bases separating them. This CDR3 spans 14 amino acids. CDR3 loop: CASSEEGGRQPQHF. The CDR3 nucleotides are TGTGCCAGCAGTGAAGAGGGGGGTAGGCAGCCCCAGCATTTT.

This clonotype was seen at least ten times. The chain employs TRBV9 and TRBJ1-1; D is undetermined. The CDR3 length is 13 residues. Looked up from germline, CDR1 is SGDLS and CDR2 is YYNGEE. The V end lost 4 bases, the J end lost 5 bases, and 12 bases lay between the germline ends. The CDR3 sequence: CASSPPGETEAFF. DNA for the CDR3: TGTGCCAGCAGCCCCCCCGGCGAGACTGAAGCTTTCTTT.

The rearrangement links TRBV10-2 to TRBJ2-7, with TRBD1 matching over 10 bases. Germline assignment: CDR1 WSHSY and CDR2 SAAADI. The CDR3 is made up of 13 amino acids. The V gene end was trimmed by 7 bases and the J gene end by 6 bases; junction bases not matched to a gene: 6. The CDR3 region has the DNA TGCGCCAGCAAACCGGGACAGGGGAGCGAGCAGTACTTC. It yields the protein CASKPGQGSEQYF.

This clonotype was counted between two and nine times. The chain combines TRBV7-9 with TRBJ1-5; TRBD1 matches 8 bases. Germline lookup yields CDR1 SEHNR and CDR2 FQNEAQ (reference sequence). This CDR3 has 14 amino acids. The J segment lost 5 bases and the V segment lost 3 bases, leaving 3 bases of the junction unmatched. This CDR3 is CASSFSTGDQPQHF. CDR3 nucleotide sequence: TGTGCCAGCAGCTTCTCGACAGGGGATCAGCCCCAGCATTTT.

This chain joins TRBV20-1 and TRBJ2-7; the D gene could be TRBD1 or TRBD2 (5 bases each). Germline V gene lookup returns CDR1 DFQATT and CDR2 SNEGSKA (reference sequence). V was shortened by 1 base and J by 3 bases, with 10 bases between the two germline ends. The CDR3 consists of 13 residues. CDR3 nucleotide sequence: TGCAGTGCTAGAGGAGGGGCGGGCTACGAGCAGTACTTC. Amino acids: CSARGGAGYEQYF.

The chain couples TRBV7-8 to TRBJ1-4, with D perhaps matching TRBD1 (5 bases). Germline assignment: CDR1 SGHVS and CDR2 FQNEAQ. Trimming took off 1 base at V and 7 bases at J, with 13 bases between the two ends. CDR3 size: 15 residues. The CDR3 protein is CASSLGRGMSEKLFF. CDR3 DNA sequence: TGTGCCAGCAGCTTAGGTAGGGGAATGAGTGAAAAACTGTTTTTT.

V usage is TRBV20-1 and J usage is TRBJ2-7; D is possibly TRBD2 (6 bases). Trimming cost V 0 bases and J 0 bases, with 15 bases left between them. CDR1 and CDR2 (germline): DFQATT, SNEGSKA (reference sequence). The CDR3 sequence is 16 residues long. The CDR3 is CSARDSFSGFSYEQYF. The CDR3 region has the DNA TGCAGTGCTAGAGATAGTTTTAGCGGCTTCTCCTACGAGCAGTACTTC.

This clonotype showed up just once. The V call is TRBV7-2, the J call TRBJ2-6; TRBD1 aligns across 10 bases. V was clipped by 3 bases and J by 4 bases; unmatched bases: 9. CDR1 and CDR2 (germline): SGHTA, FQGNSA. This CDR3 spans 18 amino acids. The CDR3, as DNA: TGTGCCAGCAGCTTGGAGACAGGGGGCGCGTCGGGGGCCAACGTCCTGACTTTC. Protein sequence: CASSLETGGASGANVLTF.

In its sample, this clonotype was seen many times. The chain couples TRBV5-1 to TRBJ1-6, with 8 bases fitting TRBD1. The trim removed 5 bases at V and 7 bases at J, leaving 8 bases unmatched. From germline, CDR1 is SGHRS and CDR2 YFSETQ. The CDR3 totals 15 residues. The CDR3 nucleotides are TGCGCCAGCAGTGGGACGGGACAGGAGAATTCACCCCTCCACTTT. It encodes CASSGTGQENSPLHF.

This rearrangement joins TRBV7-2 to TRBJ2-3, with D perhaps assigned TRBD1 or TRBD2 (6 bases each). Trimming took off 2 bases at V and 6 bases at J, with 15 bases between the two ends. The CDR3 length is 15 residues. Germline V gene sequence: CDR1 SGHTA, CDR2 FQGNSA. CDR3 coding DNA: TGTGCCAGCAGCTTACGACTAGTGGGGGCGGATACGCAGTATTTT. It is translated as CASSLRLVGADTQYF.

Ten or more counts support this clonotype. This sequence joins TRBV20-1 and TRBJ1-2, with 7 bases matching TRBD1. The V gene's germline CDR1 is DFQATT and CDR2 SNEGSKA (reference sequence). The J segment lost 2 bases and the V segment lost 0 bases, leaving 6 bases of the junction unmatched. The CDR3 contains 15 residues. CDR3 protein: CSARDRDRLNYGYTF. Here the CDR3 DNA reads TGCAGTGCTAGAGATCGGGACAGACTAAACTATGGCTACACCTTC.